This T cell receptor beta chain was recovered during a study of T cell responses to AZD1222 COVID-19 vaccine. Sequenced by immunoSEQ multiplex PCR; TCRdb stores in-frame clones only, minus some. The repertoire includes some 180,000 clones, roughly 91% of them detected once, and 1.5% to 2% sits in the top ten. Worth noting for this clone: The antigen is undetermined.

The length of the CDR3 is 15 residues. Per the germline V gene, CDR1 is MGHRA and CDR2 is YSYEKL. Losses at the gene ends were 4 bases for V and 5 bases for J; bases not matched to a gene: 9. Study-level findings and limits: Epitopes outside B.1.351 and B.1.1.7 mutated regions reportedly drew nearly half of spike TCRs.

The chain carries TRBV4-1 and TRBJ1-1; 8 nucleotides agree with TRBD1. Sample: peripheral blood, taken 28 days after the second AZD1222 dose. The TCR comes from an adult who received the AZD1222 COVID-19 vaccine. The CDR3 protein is CASSPQGAIVTEAFF. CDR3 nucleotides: TGCGCCAGCAGCCCCCAGGGGGCAATCGTGACTGAAGCTTTCTTT.